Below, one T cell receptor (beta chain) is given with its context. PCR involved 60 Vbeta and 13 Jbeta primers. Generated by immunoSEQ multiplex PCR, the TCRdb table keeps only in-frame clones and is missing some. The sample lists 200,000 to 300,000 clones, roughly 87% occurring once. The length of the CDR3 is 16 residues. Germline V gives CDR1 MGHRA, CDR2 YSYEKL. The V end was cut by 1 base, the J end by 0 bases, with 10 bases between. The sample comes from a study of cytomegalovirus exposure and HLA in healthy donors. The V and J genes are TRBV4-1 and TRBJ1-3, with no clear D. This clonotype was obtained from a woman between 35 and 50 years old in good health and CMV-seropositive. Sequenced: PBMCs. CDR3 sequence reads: CASSQVGRPSGNTIYF. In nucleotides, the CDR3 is TGCGCCAGCAGCCAAGTTGGCAGGCCCTCTGGAAACACCATATATTTT.